One sample yielded the 2 T cell receptor beta chains listed below, sequenced in a study of blood T cell repertoires in COVID-19. Clones were read by immunoSEQ multiplex PCR, and TCRdb kept only the in-frame ones, dropping some. The profile shows about 120,000 clones, around 79% of them singletons. The sample was peripheral blood. The receptor set was obtained from a woman of 80 years or more with active or convalescent COVID-19.

The J gene is TRBJ2-3, the V gene TRBV6-2 or TRBV6-3; D is unresolved. The V end lost 4 bases, the J end lost 2 bases, and 28 bases lay between the germline ends. The CDR3 is 20 residues long. The germline gives CDR1 MNHEY, CDR2 SVGEGT. The CDR3 sequence: CASSLPSTYLIVTYTDTQYF. The CDR3 nucleotides are TGTGCCAGCAGTTTACCAAGCACCTATTTGATAGTCACTTACACAGATACGCAGTATTTT.

The table lists this clone with many counts. The CDR3 is CASSRDFNTGELFF. The CDR3 nucleotides read TGCGCCAGCAGCCGGGACTTCAACACCGGGGAGCTGTTTTTT. The chain uses TRBV4-1 and TRBJ2-2; possibly TRBD2 for D (6 bases). Looked up from germline, CDR1 is MGHRA and CDR2 is YSYEKL. The CDR3 is 14 residues long. Trimming removed 4 bases from V and 2 bases from J, with 8 bases in between.